Each of the 29 T cell receptor beta chains below was sequenced from the same sample in a study of a mutant IDH1 vaccine in newly diagnosed glioma. Some clones are missing from TCRdb's copy, which holds only in-frame ones; the method was immunoSEQ multiplex PCR. The top ten clones hold 6.2% of a sample with 50,000 to 60,000 clones, 80% of them seen once. Indicated time point: week 23, last vaccination. The vaccine gave 300 ug of a 20-mer mutant IDH1 peptide subcutaneously per dose. These TCRs' antigens remain unknown. Specimen: PBMCs, collected from a glioma patient whose treatment included an IDH1 peptide vaccine. These receptors all come from a man in his forties with glioma.

This chain links TRBV29-1 with TRBJ2-7; 10 bases agree with TRBD2. The CDR3 is made up of 12 amino acids. J gave up 6 bases and V 6 bases, and 5 bases lay outside the gene matches. Germline V gene lookup returns CDR1 SQVTM and CDR2 ANQGSEA. The CDR3 sequence: CSVLTSGREQYF. In DNA form, the CDR3 reads TGCAGCGTCCTGACTAGCGGGCGCGAGCAGTACTTC.

The table lists this clone with a few counts. The chain is built from TRBV25-1 and TRBJ2-2, with 9 bases lining up with TRBD2. The ends lost 6 bases at V and 1 base at J; junction bases unmatched: 6. This CDR3 contains 16 residues. Germline V gene lookup returns CDR1 MGHDK and CDR2 SYGVNS. As DNA, the CDR3 is TGTGCCAGCAGCGCTAGCGGGACAGTGAACACCGGGGAGCTGTTTTTT. Its translation: CASSASGTVNTGELFF.

Only a few counts were recorded for this clone. The chain has TRBV18 and TRBJ1-1; no definite D call. Between the trimmed V and J ends, which lost 3 bases and 2 bases, there was a span of 10 bases. Germline-derived CDR1 and CDR2 are KGHSH and LQKENI. This CDR3 contains 14 residues. The CDR3 loop reads CASSPFSDNTEAFF. Here the CDR3 DNA reads TGTGCCAGCTCACCCTTCTCGGATAACACTGAAGCTTTCTTT.

J is TRBJ1-5 and V is TRBV7-2; D not resolved. Germline CDR1 SGHTA, CDR2 FQGNSA. The CDR3 sequence is 15 residues long. V lost 1 base to trimming and J lost 4 bases, with 11 bases between them. The chain's CDR3 is CASSLVWNTNQPQHF. The DNA of the CDR3 is TGTGCCAGCAGCTTAGTATGGAACACGAATCAGCCCCAGCATTTT.

The rearrangement uses TRBV10-3 and TRBJ2-7; TRBD2 agrees at 8 bases. V was clipped by 8 bases and J by 2 bases; unmatched bases: 11. The germline V gene encodes CDR1 ENHRY and CDR2 SYGVKD. The length of the CDR3 is 15 residues. The CDR3 is CAISEGLAGAYEQYF. The DNA of the CDR3 is TGTGCCATCTCTGAGGGGCTAGCGGGCGCCTACGAGCAGTACTTC.

The CDR3 DNA reads as TGCGCCAGCAGCCACGGGACAGGGCGCGAAAAACTGTTTTTT. Protein: CASSHGTGREKLFF. The chain joins TRBV5-1 to TRBJ1-4; the match to TRBD1 covers 9 bases. This CDR3 comprises 14 residues. Losses at the gene ends were 4 bases for V and 8 bases for J; bases not matched to a gene: 6. Germline V gene data show CDR1 as SGHRS and CDR2 as YFSETQ.

The chain uses TRBV2 and TRBJ2-1, with TRBD1 matching over 10 bases. The germline V gene has CDR1 SNHLY and CDR2 FYNNEI. Trimming cost V 6 bases and J 3 bases; bases outside gene matches: 8. This CDR3 is built from 16 residues. The CDR3 sequence is CASRPGTGVYYNEQFF. CDR3 bases: TGTGCCAGCAGGCCCGGGACAGGGGTGTACTACAATGAGCAGTTCTTC.

This clone was seen only once. CDR3 amino acids: CASSTANTGELFF. DNA for the CDR3: TGCGCCAGCAGCACCGCGAACACCGGGGAGCTGTTTTTT. The chain carries TRBV5-1 and TRBJ2-2; D is uncertain. The germline V gene encodes CDR1 SGHRS and CDR2 YFSETQ. V lost 4 bases to trimming and J lost 0 bases, with 4 bases between them. This CDR3 has 13 amino acids.

This rearrangement joins TRBV6-5 to TRBJ2-1, with 14 bases that match TRBD2. Germline CDR1 MNHEY, CDR2 SVGAGI. V lost 4 bases, J lost 9 bases, and 8 bases stayed unmatched. This CDR3 has 16 amino acids. CDR3 loop: CASSFAGTSGGIEQFF. CDR3 nucleotide sequence: TGTGCCAGCAGTTTCGCCGGGACTAGCGGGGGAATTGAGCAGTTCTTC.

This chain links TRBV19 with TRBJ2-4; D is perhaps TRBD1 or TRBD2 (5 bases each). The CDR3 covers 15 residues. Germline CDR1 LNHDA, CDR2 SQIVND (reference sequence). The V end was cut by 4 bases, the J end by 0 bases, with 10 bases between. The CDR3: CASSNRDGAKNIQYF. The CDR3 DNA follows: TGTGCCAGTAGTAACCGGGACGGAGCCAAAAACATTCAGTACTTC.

The rearrangement joins TRBV5-1 to TRBJ1-3; no firm D call. Germline CDR1 is SGHRS and CDR2 is YFSETQ. Deletions cut 4 bases from V and 2 bases from J, with 7 bases between. The CDR3 runs to 13 residues. This CDR3 reads CASSPTAGNTIYF. The CDR3 DNA is TGCGCCAGCAGCCCCACCGCTGGAAACACCATATATTTT.

The rearrangement joins TRBV7-2 to TRBJ1-1, with D uncertain. The V gene's germline CDR1 is SGHTA and CDR2 FQGNSA. The CDR3 consists of 14 residues. V lost 3 bases and J 1 base, leaving 9 bases between the germline ends. CDR3 DNA sequence: TGTGCCAGCAGCTTTTGGTCTACGAACACTGAAGCTTTCTTT. Amino acid sequence: CASSFWSTNTEAFF.

DNA of the CDR3: TGTGCCAGCAGCTTAAGGGGTGGAAAACTGTTTTTT. Its protein product is CASSLRGGKLFF. The rearrangement joins TRBV7-9 to TRBJ1-4, with TRBD1 as a possible D gene (5 bases). CDR3 length: 12 amino acids. Trimming stripped 2 bases from V and 10 bases from J, with 8 bases between. Looked up from germline, CDR1 is SEHNR and CDR2 is FQNEAQ (reference sequence).

The chain employs TRBV11-3 and TRBJ2-3; TRBD2 matches at 8 bases. Germline V lookup: CDR1 SGHNT, CDR2 YENEEA. The V and J ends lost 3 bases and 3 bases, in that order; junction bases with no gene match: 5. This CDR3 region has 15 residues. CDR3 in DNA: TGTGCCAGCAGCTTCTACGGGGGGGAAACAGATACGCAGTATTTT. Translated, it gives CASSFYGGETDTQYF.

This clone was picked up a small number of times. The chain links TRBV14 to TRBJ2-5; 8 bases line up with TRBD1. The V and J ends lost 3 bases and 2 bases, in that order; junction bases with no gene match: 2. CDR3 length: 14 residues. Per the germline V gene, CDR1 is SGHDN and CDR2 is FVKESK. The CDR3 bases are TGTGCCAGCAGCCACAACAGGGGGCAAGAGACCCAGTACTTC. It is translated as CASSHNRGQETQYF.

V gene TRBV6-9 combines with J gene TRBJ2-1; 8 bases line up with TRBD1. J was trimmed by 6 bases and V by 10 bases; bases with no gene match: 17. Germline V gene sequence: CDR1 MNHGY, CDR2 SVAAGI. The CDR3 loop spans 16 amino acids. The CDR3 DNA follows: TGTGCCACTCAAGACCGGACAGGGCGGACCCGCAATGAGCAGTTCTTC. Its protein product is CATQDRTGRTRNEQFF.

This chain uses TRBV9 with TRBJ2-4; a possible D gene is TRBD2 (6 bases). CDR1 and CDR2 (germline): SGDLS, YYNGEE. V was cut by 3 bases and J by 5 bases, with 12 bases left in between. This CDR3 region has 14 residues. This chain's CDR3 is CASSALGGQNIQYF. In DNA, the CDR3 is TGTGCCAGCAGCGCCCTAGGAGGGCAAAACATTCAGTACTTC.

The J gene is TRBJ1-2, the V gene TRBV5-6; 9 positions agree with TRBD1. Germline lookup yields CDR1 SGHDT and CDR2 YYEEEE. The CDR3 has 14 residues. The J segment lost 6 bases and the V segment lost 4 bases, leaving 7 bases of the junction unmatched. The CDR3: CASSSTGTGNGYTF. The CDR3 coding sequence is TGTGCCAGCAGCAGTACCGGGACAGGGAATGGCTACACCTTC.

The rearrangement uses TRBV6-4 and TRBJ2-3; TRBD2 agrees at 11 bases. This CDR3 is built from 16 residues. The V segment lost 2 bases and the J segment 1 base; nucleotides outside the gene matches: 2. Germline CDR1 MRHNA, CDR2 SNTAGT. CDR3 DNA: TGTGCCAGCAGTGACCGTAGCGGGGGGGGCACAGATACGCAGTATTTT. It codes for CASSDRSGGGTDTQYF.

The table lists this clone with a few counts. The chain links TRBV7-2 to TRBJ2-5, with D possibly matching TRBD2 (6 bases). Trimming shortened V by 4 bases and J by 6 bases, and 12 bases separated the two germline ends. CDR1 and CDR2 (germline): SGHTA, FQGNSA. This CDR3 comprises 13 residues. The chain's CDR3 is CASSSDYQKTQYF. The CDR3 region has the DNA TGTGCCAGCAGCTCGGACTACCAGAAGACCCAGTACTTC.

This clone occurred a few times. The chain has TRBV4-2 and TRBJ1-5; 9 bases agree with TRBD1. The ends lost 1 base at V and 0 bases at J; junction bases unmatched: 4. CDR1 is LGHNA and CDR2 is YNFKEQ in the germline V gene. The CDR3 extends over 17 amino acids. The CDR3 protein is CASSQGTGVNSNQPQHF. CDR3 sequence (DNA): TGTGCCAGCAGCCAAGGGACAGGGGTTAATAGCAATCAGCCCCAGCATTTT.

This rearrangement joins TRBV5-8 to TRBJ2-2; D may be TRBD2 (6 bases). CDR1 and CDR2 from the germline V gene are SGHTS and YDEGEE. This CDR3 spans 15 amino acids. The V end was cut by 4 bases, the J end by 6 bases, with 16 bases between. The CDR3 DNA follows: TGTGCCAGCAGCGCTACTAGGTCGGGGGCCGGGGAGCTGTTTTTT. Its translation is CASSATRSGAGELFF.

This chain links TRBV4-1 with TRBJ2-1; perhaps TRBD2 as D (6 bases). CDR3 size: 14 residues. Trimming took off 4 bases at V and 8 bases at J, with 15 bases between the two ends. Germline-derived CDR1 and CDR2 are MGHRA and YSYEKL. This CDR3 reads CASSREALGDEQFF. In nucleotides, the CDR3 is TGCGCCAGCAGCCGGGAGGCCTTAGGAGATGAGCAGTTCTTC.

The genes are TRBV19 and TRBJ2-7; possible D gene TRBD2, 5 bases. This CDR3 spans 16 amino acids. V lost 4 bases and J lost 4, with 20 bases in between. The germline V gene encodes CDR1 LNHDA and CDR2 SQIVND (reference sequence). The CDR3 spells CASSTAREWGKYEQYF. CDR3 nucleotide sequence: TGTGCCAGTAGTACCGCGAGGGAGTGGGGAAAGTACGAGCAGTACTTC.

The gene calls are TRBV2 and TRBJ1-4; D is ambiguous. From germline, CDR1 is SNHLY and CDR2 FYNNEI. The CDR3 runs to 13 residues. Trimming removed 8 bases at V and 6 bases at J, with 13 bases between. This CDR3 is CASSRLGDEKLFF. Here the CDR3 DNA reads TGTGCCAGCTCGCGACTTGGGGATGAAAAACTGTTTTTT. The whole variable domain, filled in from reference TRBV2 and TRBJ1-4, reads EPEVTQTPSHQVTQMGQEVILRCVPISNHLYFYWYRQILGQKVEFLVSFYNNEISEKSEIFDDQFSVERPDGSNFTLKIRSTKLEDSAMYFCASSRLGDEKLFFGSGTQLSVL.

This chain links TRBV6-1 with TRBJ2-2, with D possibly being TRBD1 (7 bases). CDR1 is MNHNS, CDR2 SASEGT, per germline. Trimming shortened V by 6 bases and J by 4 bases, and 15 bases separated the two germline ends. The CDR3 is 15 residues long. The CDR3: CASRPQGGLTGELFF. CDR3 bases: TGTGCCAGCAGACCCCAGGGGGGCCTCACCGGGGAGCTGTTTTTT.

The chain carries TRBV6-5 and TRBJ2-5, with D tentatively TRBD1 (7 bases). Germline CDR1 and CDR2: MNHEY and SVGAGI. This CDR3 contains 14 residues. The V end was cut by 2 bases, the J end by 4 bases, with 11 bases between. CDR3 coding DNA: TGTGCCAGCAGTTACGCGGGGACAGTAGAGACCCAGTACTTC. It yields the protein CASSYAGTVETQYF.

The chain recombines TRBV18 with TRBJ2-7; the D is unclear. Trimming pared 0 bases from V and 3 bases from J, leaving 6 bases between. Germline CDR1 and CDR2: KGHSH and LQKENI. The CDR3 has 13 residues. CDR3: CASSPPADYEQYF. CDR3 sequence (DNA): TGTGCCAGCTCACCACCGGCCGACTACGAGCAGTACTTC. Using reference TRBV18 and TRBJ2-7 for the parts outside the CDR3, the full variable domain is NAGVMQNPRHLVRRRGQEARLRCSPMKGHSHVYWYRQLPEEGLKFMVYLQKENIIDESGMPKERFSAEFPKEGPSILRIQQVVRGDSAAYFCASSPPADYEQYFGPGTRLTVT.

V gene TRBV7-9 combines with J gene TRBJ2-5; TRBD2 matches 13 bases. The CDR3 spans 18 residues. In germline, CDR1 is SEHNR, CDR2 FQNEAQ (reference sequence). After removal of 5 bases from V and 2 bases from J, the junction contained 11 bases not matched to a gene. CDR3 amino acids: CASSPPKRTSGGQETQYF. Here the CDR3 DNA reads TGTGCCAGCAGCCCACCGAAGCGGACTAGCGGGGGACAAGAGACCCAGTACTTC.